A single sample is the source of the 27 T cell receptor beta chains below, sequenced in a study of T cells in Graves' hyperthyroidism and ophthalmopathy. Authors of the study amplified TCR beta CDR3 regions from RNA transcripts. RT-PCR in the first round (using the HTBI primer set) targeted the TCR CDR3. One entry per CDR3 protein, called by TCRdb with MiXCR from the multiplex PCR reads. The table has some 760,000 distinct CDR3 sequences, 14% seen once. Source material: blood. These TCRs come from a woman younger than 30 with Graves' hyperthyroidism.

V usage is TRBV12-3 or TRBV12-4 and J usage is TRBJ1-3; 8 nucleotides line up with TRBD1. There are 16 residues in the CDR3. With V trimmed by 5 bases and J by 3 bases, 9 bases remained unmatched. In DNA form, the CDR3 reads TGTGCCAGCAGTGAGCTACAGGGGGTCGGTGGAAACACCATATATTTT. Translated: CASSELQGVGGNTIYF.

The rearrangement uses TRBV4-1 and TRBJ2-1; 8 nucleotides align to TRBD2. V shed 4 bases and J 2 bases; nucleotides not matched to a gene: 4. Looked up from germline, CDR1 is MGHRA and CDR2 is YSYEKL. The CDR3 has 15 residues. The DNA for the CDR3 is TGCGCCAGCAGCCCGGGGGGGAATCCCTACAATGAGCAGTTCTTC. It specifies CASSPGGNPYNEQFF.

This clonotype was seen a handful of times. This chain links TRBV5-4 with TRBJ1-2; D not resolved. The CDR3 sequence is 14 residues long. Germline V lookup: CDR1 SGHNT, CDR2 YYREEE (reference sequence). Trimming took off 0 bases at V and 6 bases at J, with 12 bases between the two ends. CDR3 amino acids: CASSLALEAHGYTF. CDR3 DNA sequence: TGTGCCAGCAGCTTGGCCCTCGAAGCGCATGGCTACACCTTC.

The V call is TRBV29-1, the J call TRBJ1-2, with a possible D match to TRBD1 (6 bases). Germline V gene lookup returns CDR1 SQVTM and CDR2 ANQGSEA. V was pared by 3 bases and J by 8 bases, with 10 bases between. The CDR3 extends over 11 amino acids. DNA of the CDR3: TGCAGCGTTGAGATGACAGGAGGCTACACCTTC. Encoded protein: CSVEMTGGYTF.

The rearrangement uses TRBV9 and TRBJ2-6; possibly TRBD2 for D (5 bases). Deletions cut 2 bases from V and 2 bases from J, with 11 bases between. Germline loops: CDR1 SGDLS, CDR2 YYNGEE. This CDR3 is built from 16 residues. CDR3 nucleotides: TGTGCCAGCAGCGTCCTCGGGAACACTGGGGCCAACGTCCTGACTTTC. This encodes CASSVLGNTGANVLTF.

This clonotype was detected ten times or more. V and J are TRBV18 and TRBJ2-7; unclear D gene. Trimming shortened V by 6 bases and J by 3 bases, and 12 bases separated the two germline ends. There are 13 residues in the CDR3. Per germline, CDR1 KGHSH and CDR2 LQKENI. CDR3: CASSPLESYEQYF. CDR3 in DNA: TGTGCCAGCTCCCCCTTGGAGAGCTACGAGCAGTACTTC.

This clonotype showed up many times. Here the CDR3 DNA reads TGTGCCAGCAGCCACTCAATCGGACAGGTAGCCAAAAACATTCAGTACTTC. It translates to CASSHSIGQVAKNIQYF. This rearrangement joins TRBV3-1 to TRBJ2-4; TRBD1 matches at 7 bases. Germline CDR1 reads LGHDT; CDR2 reads YNNKEL (reference sequence). V gave up 3 bases and J gave up 0 bases; unmatched junction bases: 8. CDR3 length equals 17 residues. Full variable domain (missing parts from reference TRBV3-1 and TRBJ2-4): DTAVSQTPKYLVTQMGNDKSIKCEQNLGHDTMYWYKQDSKKFLKIMFSYNNKELIINETVPNRFSPKSPDKAHLNLHINSLELGDSAVYFCASSHSIGQVAKNIQYFGAGTRLSVL.

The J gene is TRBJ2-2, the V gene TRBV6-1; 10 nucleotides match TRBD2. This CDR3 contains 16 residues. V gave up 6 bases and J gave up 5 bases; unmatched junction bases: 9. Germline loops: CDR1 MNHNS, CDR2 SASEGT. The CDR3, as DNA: TGTGCCAGCAGAACCGATTTAGCGGGAGGAACCGGGGAGCTGTTTTTT. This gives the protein CASRTDLAGGTGELFF.

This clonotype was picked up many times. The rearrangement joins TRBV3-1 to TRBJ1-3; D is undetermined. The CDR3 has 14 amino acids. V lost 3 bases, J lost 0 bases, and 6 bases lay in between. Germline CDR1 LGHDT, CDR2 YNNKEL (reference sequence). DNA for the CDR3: TGTGCCAGCAGCCATCCGGGCTCTGGAAACACCATATATTTT. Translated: CASSHPGSGNTIYF.

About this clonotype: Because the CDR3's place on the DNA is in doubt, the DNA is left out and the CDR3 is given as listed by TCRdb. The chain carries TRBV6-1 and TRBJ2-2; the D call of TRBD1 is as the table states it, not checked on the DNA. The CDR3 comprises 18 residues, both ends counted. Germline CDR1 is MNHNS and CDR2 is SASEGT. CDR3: CASSPTGTGAPEAGSCFF.

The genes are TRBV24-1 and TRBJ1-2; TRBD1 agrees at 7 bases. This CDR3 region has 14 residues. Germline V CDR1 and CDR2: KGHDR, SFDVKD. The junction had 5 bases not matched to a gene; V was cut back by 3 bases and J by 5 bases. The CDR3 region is CATSDPGTDYGYTF. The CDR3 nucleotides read TGTGCCACCAGTGATCCCGGGACAGATTATGGCTACACCTTC.

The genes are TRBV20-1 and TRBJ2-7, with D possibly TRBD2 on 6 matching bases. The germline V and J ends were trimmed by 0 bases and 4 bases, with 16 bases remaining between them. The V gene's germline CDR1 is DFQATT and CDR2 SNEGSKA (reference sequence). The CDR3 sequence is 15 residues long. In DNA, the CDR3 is TGCAGTGCTAGAGATTTCGGGAGTACCCCTTACGAGCAGTACTTC. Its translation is CSARDFGSTPYEQYF.

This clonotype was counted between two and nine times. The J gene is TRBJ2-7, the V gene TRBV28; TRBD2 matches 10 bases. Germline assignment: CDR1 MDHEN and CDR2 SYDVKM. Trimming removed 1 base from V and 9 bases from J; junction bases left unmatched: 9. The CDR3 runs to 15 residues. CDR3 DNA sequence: TGTGCCAGCAGTTTATACCCGGCTAGCGGGAGCTGGCAGTACTTC. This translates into CASSLYPASGSWQYF.

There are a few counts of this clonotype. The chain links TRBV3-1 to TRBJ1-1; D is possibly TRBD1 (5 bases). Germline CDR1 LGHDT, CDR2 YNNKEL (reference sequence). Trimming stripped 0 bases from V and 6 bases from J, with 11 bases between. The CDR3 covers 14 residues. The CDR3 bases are TGTGCCAGCAGCCAAGACGGGGGTGGCGCTGAAGCTTTCTTT. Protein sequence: CASSQDGGGAEAFF.

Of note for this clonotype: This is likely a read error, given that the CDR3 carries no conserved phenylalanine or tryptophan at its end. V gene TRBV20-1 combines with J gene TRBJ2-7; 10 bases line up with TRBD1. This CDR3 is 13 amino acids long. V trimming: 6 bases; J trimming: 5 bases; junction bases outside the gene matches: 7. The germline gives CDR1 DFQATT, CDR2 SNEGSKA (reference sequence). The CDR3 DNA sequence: TGCAGTGCCCCGGACAGGGGGGTCCACGAGCAGTACTCC. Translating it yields CSAPDRGVHEQYS.

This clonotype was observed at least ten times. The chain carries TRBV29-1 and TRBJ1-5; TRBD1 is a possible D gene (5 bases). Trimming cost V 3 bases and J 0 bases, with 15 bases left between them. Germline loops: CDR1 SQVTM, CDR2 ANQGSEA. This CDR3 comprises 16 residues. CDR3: CSVEAGGVYSNQPQHF. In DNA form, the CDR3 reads TGCAGCGTTGAGGCTGGGGGGGTGTATAGCAATCAGCCCCAGCATTTT.

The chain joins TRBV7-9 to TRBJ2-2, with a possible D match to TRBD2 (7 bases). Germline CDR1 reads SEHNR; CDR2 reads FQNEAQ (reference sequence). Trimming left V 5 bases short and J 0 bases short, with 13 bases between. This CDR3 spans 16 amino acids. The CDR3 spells CASSPGRGANTGELFF. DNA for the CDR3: TGTGCCAGCAGCCCGGGGAGGGGGGCGAACACCGGGGAGCTGTTTTTT.

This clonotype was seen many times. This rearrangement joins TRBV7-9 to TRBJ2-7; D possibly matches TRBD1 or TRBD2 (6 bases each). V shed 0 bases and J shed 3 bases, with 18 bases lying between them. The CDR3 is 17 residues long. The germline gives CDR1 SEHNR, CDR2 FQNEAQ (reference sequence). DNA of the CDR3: TGTGCCAGCAGCTTAGCGCGCGGGGTTACAGGGTTCTACGAGCAGTACTTC. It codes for CASSLARGVTGFYEQYF.

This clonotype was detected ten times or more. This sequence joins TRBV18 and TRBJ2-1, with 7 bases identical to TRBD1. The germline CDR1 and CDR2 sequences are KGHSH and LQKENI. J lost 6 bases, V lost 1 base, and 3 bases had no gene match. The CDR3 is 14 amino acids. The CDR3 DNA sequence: TGTGCCAGCTCACCACTCTCAGGGGGCAATGAGCAGTTCTTC. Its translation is CASSPLSGGNEQFF.

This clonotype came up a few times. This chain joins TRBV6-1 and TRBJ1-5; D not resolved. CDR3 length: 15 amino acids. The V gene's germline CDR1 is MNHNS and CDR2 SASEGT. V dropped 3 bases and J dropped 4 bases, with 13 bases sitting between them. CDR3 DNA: TGTGCCAGCAGTGACCCGGCGGAGGCAAATCAGCCCCAGCATTTT. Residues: CASSDPAEANQPQHF.

The CDR3 nucleotides read TGTGCCAGCAGCCTTACTAACCCGGCAGGGCAGGAGGGCAATGAGCAGTTCTTC. This translates into CASSLTNPAGQEGNEQFF. This sequence joins TRBV14 and TRBJ2-1, with D maybe TRBD2 (6 bases). Germline lookup yields CDR1 SGHDN and CDR2 FVKESK. This CDR3 has 18 amino acids. V was cut by 4 bases and J by 6 bases, with 25 bases left in between.

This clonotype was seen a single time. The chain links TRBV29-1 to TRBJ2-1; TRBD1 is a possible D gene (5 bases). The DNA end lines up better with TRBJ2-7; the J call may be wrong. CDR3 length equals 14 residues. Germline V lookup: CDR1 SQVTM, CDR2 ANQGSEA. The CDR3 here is CSVDPRVPYNEQYF. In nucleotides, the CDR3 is TGCAGCGTTGATCCCAGGGTCCCCTACAATGAGCAGTACTTC.

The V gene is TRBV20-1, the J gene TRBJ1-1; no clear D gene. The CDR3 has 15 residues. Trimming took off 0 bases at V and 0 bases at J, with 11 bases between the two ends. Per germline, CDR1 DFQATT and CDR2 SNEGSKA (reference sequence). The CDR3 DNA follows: TGCAGTGCTAGAGAGGGAGGGATTTTGAACACTGAAGCTTTCTTT. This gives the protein CSAREGGILNTEAFF.

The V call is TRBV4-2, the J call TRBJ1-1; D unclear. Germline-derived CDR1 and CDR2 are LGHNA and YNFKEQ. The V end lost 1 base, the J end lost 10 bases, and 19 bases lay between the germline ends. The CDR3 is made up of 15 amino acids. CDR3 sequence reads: CASSQVGGKTPGAFF. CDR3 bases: TGTGCCAGCAGCCAAGTCGGCGGGAAAACTCCTGGAGCTTTCTTT.

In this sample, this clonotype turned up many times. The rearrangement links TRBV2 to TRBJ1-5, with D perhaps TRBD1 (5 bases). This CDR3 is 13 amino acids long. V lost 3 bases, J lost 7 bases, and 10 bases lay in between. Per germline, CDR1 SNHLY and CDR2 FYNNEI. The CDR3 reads CASSDSGNQPQHF. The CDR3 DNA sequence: TGTGCCAGCAGTGACTCAGGGAACCAGCCCCAGCATTTT.

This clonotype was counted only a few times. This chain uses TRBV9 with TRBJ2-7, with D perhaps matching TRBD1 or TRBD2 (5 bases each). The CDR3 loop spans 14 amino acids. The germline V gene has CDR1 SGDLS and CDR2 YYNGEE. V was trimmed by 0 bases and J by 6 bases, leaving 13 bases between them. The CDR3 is CASSVAYGDPEQYF. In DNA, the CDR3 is TGTGCCAGCAGCGTAGCTTATGGGGACCCCGAGCAGTACTTC.

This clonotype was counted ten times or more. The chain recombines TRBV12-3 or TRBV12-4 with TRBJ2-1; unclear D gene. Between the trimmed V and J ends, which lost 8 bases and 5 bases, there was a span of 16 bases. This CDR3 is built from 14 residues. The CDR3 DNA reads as TGTGCCAGCTATTATTCAGACACAGACAATGAGCAGTTCTTC. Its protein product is CASYYSDTDNEQFF.